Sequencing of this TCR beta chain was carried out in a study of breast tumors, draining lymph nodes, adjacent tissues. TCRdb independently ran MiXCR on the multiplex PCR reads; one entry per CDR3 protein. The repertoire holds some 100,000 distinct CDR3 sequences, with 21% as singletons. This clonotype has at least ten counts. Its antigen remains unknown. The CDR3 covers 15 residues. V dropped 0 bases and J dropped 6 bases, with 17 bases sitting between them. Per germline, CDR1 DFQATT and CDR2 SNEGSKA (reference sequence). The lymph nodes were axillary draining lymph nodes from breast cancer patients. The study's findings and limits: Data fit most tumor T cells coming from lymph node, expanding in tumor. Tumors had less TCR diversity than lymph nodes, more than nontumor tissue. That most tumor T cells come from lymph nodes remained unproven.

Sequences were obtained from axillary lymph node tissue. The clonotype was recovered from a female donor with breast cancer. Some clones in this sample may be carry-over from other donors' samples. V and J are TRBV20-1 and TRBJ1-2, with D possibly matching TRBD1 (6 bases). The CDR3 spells CSARDKGQQRHGYTF. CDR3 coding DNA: TGCAGTGCTAGAGATAAAGGACAGCAACGTCATGGCTACACCTTC.